Shown below are 16 T cell receptor beta chains from a single sample sequenced in a study of blood T cell repertoires in COVID-19. Libraries were prepared by immunoSEQ multiplex PCR; TCRdb keeps only in-frame clonotypes and omits some of them. The table shows about 310,000 clones, with around 89% occurring only once. Source material: peripheral blood. The receptor set was obtained from a woman between 40 and 55 years old with COVID-19, enrolled during active disease.

The J gene is TRBJ1-5, the V gene TRBV28, with D uncertain. Between the trimmed V and J ends, which lost 4 bases and 2 bases, there was a span of 12 bases. The CDR3 contains 15 residues. CDR1 is MDHEN and CDR2 is SYDVKM in the germline V gene. The CDR3 here is CASSSATIGNQPQHF. The CDR3 DNA follows: TGTGCCAGCAGTTCGGCGACAATAGGCAATCAGCCCCAGCATTTT. The variable domain in full, with the rest retrieved from reference TRBV28 and TRBJ1-5, is DVKVTQSSRYLVKRTGEKVFLECVQDMDHENMFWYRQDPGLGLRLIYFSYDVKMKEKGDIPEGYSVSREKKERFSLILESASTNQTSMYLCASSSATIGNQPQHFGDGTRLSIL.

This chain uses TRBV29-1 with TRBJ1-1, with TRBD1 matching over 8 bases. Germline CDR1 is SQVTM and CDR2 is ANQGSEA. V was pared by 4 bases and J by 7 bases, with 2 bases of the junction left unmatched. The CDR3 totals 11 residues. Here the CDR3 reads CSVGQGYEAFF. The CDR3 DNA is TGCAGCGTTGGACAGGGGTATGAAGCTTTCTTT.

The chain combines TRBV11-1 with TRBJ2-5; a weak D match, TRBD1 (5 bases). Germline CDR1 reads SGHAT; CDR2 reads FQDESV (reference sequence). The V and J ends lost 7 bases and 4 bases respectively, with 13 bases between them. This CDR3 comprises 13 residues. CDR3 nucleotide sequence: TGTGCCAGCAACCCAGGGTATCGAGAGACCCAGTACTTC. Translating gives CASNPGYRETQYF.

This rearrangement joins TRBV6-5 to TRBJ2-2; D ambiguous. Between the trimmed V and J ends, which lost 8 bases and 6 bases, there was a span of 16 bases. Germline V gene sequence: CDR1 MNHEY, CDR2 SVGAGI. The length of the CDR3 is 14 residues. The DNA for the CDR3 is TGTGCCAGCGATAGCCTAGTAGGCGCCGGGGAGCTGTTTTTT. Its protein is CASDSLVGAGELFF.

The J gene is TRBJ2-1, the V gene TRBV5-5; 8 bases are a match to TRBD2. V lost 3 bases and J lost 4; bases outside the gene matches: 15. The CDR3 extends over 18 amino acids. The germline V gene encodes CDR1 SGHKS and CDR2 YYEKEE (reference sequence). Written as DNA, the CDR3 is TGTGCCAGCAGCTGGGTTGGGAGCGGGGGCCCCTATTACAATGAGCAGTTCTTC. This codes for CASSWVGSGGPYYNEQFF. The full variable domain, with the rest looked up from reference TRBV5-5 and TRBJ2-1, is DAGVTQSPTHLIKTRGQQVTLRCSPISGHKSVSWYQQVLGQGPQFIFQYYEKEERGRGNFPDRFSARQFPNYSSELNVNALLLGDSALYLCASSWVGSGGPYYNEQFFGPGTRLTVL.

The J gene is TRBJ2-5, the V gene TRBV5-8; TRBD1 might be the D (6 bases). The CDR3 extends over 14 amino acids. Germline V CDR1 and CDR2: SGHTS, YDEGEE. The V end lost 5 bases, the J end lost 4 bases, and 15 bases lay between the germline ends. CDR3 sequence reads: CASRTEGVGETQYF. For the CDR3, the DNA is TGTGCCAGCAGAACAGAGGGGGTCGGAGAGACCCAGTACTTC. Using reference TRBV5-8 and TRBJ2-5 for the parts outside the CDR3, the full variable domain is EAGVTQSPTHLIKTRGQQATLRCSPISGHTSVYWYQQALGLGLQFLLWYDEGEERNRGNFPPRFSGRQFPNYSSELNVNALELEDSALYLCASRTEGVGETQYFGPGTRLLVL.

The chain combines TRBV14 with TRBJ2-7; possibly TRBD2 for D (5 bases). The germline V gene has CDR1 SGHDN and CDR2 FVKESK. Trimming removed 3 bases from V and 3 bases from J, with 12 bases in between. This CDR3 contains 14 residues. In DNA form, the CDR3 reads TGTGCCAGCAGCCACCCCGGGATCCGCTACGAGCAGTACTTC. This encodes CASSHPGIRYEQYF.

The rearrangement uses TRBV28 and TRBJ2-5; 9 positions match TRBD1. CDR3 length: 15 residues. After removal of 5 bases from V and 1 base from J, the junction contained 5 bases not matched to a gene. Germline assignment: CDR1 MDHEN and CDR2 SYDVKM. The CDR3 loop is CASSQPGQGQETQYF. The CDR3 DNA reads as TGTGCCAGCAGTCAACCGGGACAGGGCCAAGAGACCCAGTACTTC. The full variable domain, with the rest looked up from reference TRBV28 and TRBJ2-5, is DVKVTQSSRYLVKRTGEKVFLECVQDMDHENMFWYRQDPGLGLRLIYFSYDVKMKEKGDIPEGYSVSREKKERFSLILESASTNQTSMYLCASSQPGQGQETQYFGPGTRLLVL.

The chain combines TRBV29-1 with TRBJ1-1; TRBD1 agrees at 7 bases. The CDR3 length is 12 residues. Germline CDR1 is SQVTM and CDR2 is ANQGSEA. V shed 4 bases, J shed 4 bases, and the junction held 3 bases outside the gene matches. The CDR3 here is CSVAGGSTEAFF. The CDR3 nucleotides read TGCAGCGTTGCAGGGGGAAGCACTGAAGCTTTCTTT.

This rearrangement joins TRBV5-1 to TRBJ2-4, with 8 bases matching TRBD1. CDR1 and CDR2 from the germline V gene are SGHRS and YFSETQ. The CDR3 sequence is 16 residues long. J gave up 3 bases and V 0 bases, and 5 bases lay outside the gene matches. CDR3 nucleotides: TGCGCCAGCAGCTTGGGGACAGGGTGGGACAAAAACATTCAGTACTTC. Translation: CASSLGTGWDKNIQYF.

DNA of the CDR3: TGTGCCAGCAGCCAAGGAACGACTAGCGGGTACCAAGAGACCCAGTACTTC. Translated: CASSQGTTSGYQETQYF. The chain uses TRBV3-1 (or the pseudogene TRBV3-2) and TRBJ2-5, with 10 positions matching TRBD2. Germline V gives CDR1 LGHDT, CDR2 YNNKEL (reference sequence). The junction had 5 bases not matched to a gene; V was cut back by 1 base and J by 0 bases. The CDR3 loop spans 17 amino acids.

The V gene is TRBV9, the J gene TRBJ2-7; D possibly corresponds to TRBD1 (6 bases). This CDR3 has 16 residues. CDR1 and CDR2 (germline): SGDLS, YYNGEE. V lost 4 bases and J lost 1, with 18 bases in between. The DNA of the CDR3 is TGTGCCAGCAGCCCCTTTGGGGTGACAGGATCCTACGAGCAGTACTTC. This codes for CASSPFGVTGSYEQYF.

The chain employs TRBV9 and TRBJ2-3, with TRBD2 identical over 11 bases. Germline lookup yields CDR1 SGDLS and CDR2 YYNGEE. Trimming removed 4 bases from V and 0 bases from J; junction bases left unmatched: 10. The CDR3 spans 18 residues. CDR3 sequence: CASSSGLAGYTSTDTQYF. The CDR3 DNA follows: TGTGCCAGCAGCTCCGGACTAGCGGGTTATACTAGCACAGATACGCAGTATTTT.

To note about this clone: The germline gene is not matched at one end of the junction; a read error may be the cause. The chain employs TRBV2 and TRBJ2-5; tentative D call: TRBD1 (8 bases). Germline V gives CDR1 SNHLY, CDR2 FYNNEI. The CDR3 covers 12 residues. CDR3 DNA sequence: TGTGCCGGCAGTTCCCACAGGGGGGGGAGGTACTTC. This encodes CAGSSHRGGRYF.

The rearrangement uses TRBV5-4 and TRBJ2-2; possibly TRBD1 for D (6 bases). The V gene lost 6 bases and the J gene lost 0 bases, with 12 bases spanning the gap. This CDR3 has 15 amino acids. Germline-derived CDR1 and CDR2 are SGHNT and YYREEE (reference sequence). The CDR3 DNA follows: TGTGCCAGCACCACAGGGATATCGAACACCGGGGAGCTGTTTTTT. This translates into CASTTGISNTGELFF.

V is TRBV7-9 and J is TRBJ2-2; no clear D. Germline loops: CDR1 SEHNR, CDR2 FQNEAQ (reference sequence). CDR3 size: 14 residues. Trimming took off 2 bases at V and 2 bases at J, with 6 bases between the two ends. CDR3 in amino acids: CASSLISNTGELFF. CDR3 in DNA: TGTGCCAGCAGCTTAATCAGTAACACCGGGGAGCTGTTTTTT.